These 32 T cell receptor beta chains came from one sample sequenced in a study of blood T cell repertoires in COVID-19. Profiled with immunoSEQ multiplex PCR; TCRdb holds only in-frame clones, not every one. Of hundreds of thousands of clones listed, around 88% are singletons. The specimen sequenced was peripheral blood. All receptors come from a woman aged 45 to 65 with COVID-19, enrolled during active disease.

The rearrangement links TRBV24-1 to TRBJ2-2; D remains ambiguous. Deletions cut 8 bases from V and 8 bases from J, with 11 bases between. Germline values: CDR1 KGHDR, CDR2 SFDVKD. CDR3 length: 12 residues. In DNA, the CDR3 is TGTGCCACCACCTCCCTCGGTGGGGAGCTGTTTTTT. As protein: CATTSLGGELFF.

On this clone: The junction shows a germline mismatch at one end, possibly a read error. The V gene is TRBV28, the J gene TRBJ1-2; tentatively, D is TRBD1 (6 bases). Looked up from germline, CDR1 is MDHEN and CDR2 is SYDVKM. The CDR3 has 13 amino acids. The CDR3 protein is CATGDGGRPLVVF. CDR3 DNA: TGTGCCACCGGGGATGGGGGCCGTCCTTTGGTGGTTTTC.

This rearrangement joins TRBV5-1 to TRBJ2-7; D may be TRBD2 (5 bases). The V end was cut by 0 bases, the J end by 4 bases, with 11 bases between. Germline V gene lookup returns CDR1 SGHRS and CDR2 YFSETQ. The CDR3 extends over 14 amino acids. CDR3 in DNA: TGCGCCAGCAGCTTGGGAGGTGGGGAGTACGAGCAGTACTTC. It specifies CASSLGGGEYEQYF.

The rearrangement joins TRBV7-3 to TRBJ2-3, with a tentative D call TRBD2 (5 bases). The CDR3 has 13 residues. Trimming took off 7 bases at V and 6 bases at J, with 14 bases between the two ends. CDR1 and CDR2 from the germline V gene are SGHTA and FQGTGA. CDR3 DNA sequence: TGTGCCAGCACCCGCGGGCTAGGGGATACGCAGTATTTT. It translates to CASTRGLGDTQYF.

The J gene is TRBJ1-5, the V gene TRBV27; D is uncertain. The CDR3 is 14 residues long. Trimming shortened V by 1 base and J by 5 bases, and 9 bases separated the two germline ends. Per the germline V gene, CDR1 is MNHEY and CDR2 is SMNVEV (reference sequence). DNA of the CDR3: TGTGCCAGCAGTTTATTGGCGGGAGATCAGCCCCAGCATTTT. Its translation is CASSLLAGDQPQHF.

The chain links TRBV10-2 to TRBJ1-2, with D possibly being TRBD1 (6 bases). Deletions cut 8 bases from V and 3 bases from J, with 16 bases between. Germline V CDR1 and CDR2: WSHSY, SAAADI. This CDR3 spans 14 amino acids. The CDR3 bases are TGCGCCAGCGGGGGCAGGTCGGTTGACTATGGCTACACCTTC. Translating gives CASGGRSVDYGYTF.

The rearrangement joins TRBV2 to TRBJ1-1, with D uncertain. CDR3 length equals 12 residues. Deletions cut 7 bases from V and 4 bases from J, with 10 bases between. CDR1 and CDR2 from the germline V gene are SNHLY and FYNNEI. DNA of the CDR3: TGTGCCAGCAAAGAGTTCTCCACTGAAGCTTTCTTT. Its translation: CASKEFSTEAFF.

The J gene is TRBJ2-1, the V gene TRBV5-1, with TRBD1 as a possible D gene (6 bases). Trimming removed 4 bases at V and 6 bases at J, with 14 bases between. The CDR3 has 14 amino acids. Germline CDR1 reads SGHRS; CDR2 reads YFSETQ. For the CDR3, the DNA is TGCGCCAGCAGCCGAATAGGGGGATCCAATGAGCAGTTCTTC. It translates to CASSRIGGSNEQFF.

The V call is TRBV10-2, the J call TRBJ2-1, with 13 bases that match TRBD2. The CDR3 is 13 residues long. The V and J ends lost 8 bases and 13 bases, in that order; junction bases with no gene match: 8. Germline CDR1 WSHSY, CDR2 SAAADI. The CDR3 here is CASLGLAGDTQFF. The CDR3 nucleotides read TGCGCCAGCTTAGGACTAGCGGGGGACACCCAGTTCTTC.

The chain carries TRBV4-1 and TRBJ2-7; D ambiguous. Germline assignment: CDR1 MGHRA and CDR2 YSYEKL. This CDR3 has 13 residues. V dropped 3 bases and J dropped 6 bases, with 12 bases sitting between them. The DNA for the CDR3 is TGCGCCAGCAGCCAGATCCTTAACGGCGAGCAGTACTTC. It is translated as CASSQILNGEQYF.

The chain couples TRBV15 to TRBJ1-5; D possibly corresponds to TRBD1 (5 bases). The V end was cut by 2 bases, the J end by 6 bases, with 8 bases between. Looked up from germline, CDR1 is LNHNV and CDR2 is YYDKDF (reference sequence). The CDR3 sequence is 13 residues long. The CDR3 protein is CATSRSRGQPQHF. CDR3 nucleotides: TGTGCCACCAGCAGATCTAGGGGTCAGCCCCAGCATTTT.

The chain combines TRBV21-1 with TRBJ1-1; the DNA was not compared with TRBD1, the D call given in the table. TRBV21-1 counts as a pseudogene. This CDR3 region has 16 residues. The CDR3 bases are TGTGCCAGCAGCAAAAACCCCAGGGCGGAGAACACTGAAGCTTTCTTT. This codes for CASSKNPRAENTEAFF.

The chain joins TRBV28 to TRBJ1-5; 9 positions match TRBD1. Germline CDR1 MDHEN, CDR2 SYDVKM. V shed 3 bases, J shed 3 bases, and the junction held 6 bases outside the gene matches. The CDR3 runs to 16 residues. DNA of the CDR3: TGTGCCAGCAGTTTCTCCACAGGGGGCGTCAATCAGCCCCAGCATTTT. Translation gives CASSFSTGGVNQPQHF.

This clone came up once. The CDR3 DNA sequence: TGCGCCAGCAGCACCGGACAGGGGAACACTGAAGCTTTCTTT. This gives the protein CASSTGQGNTEAFF. This chain joins TRBV5-1 and TRBJ1-1, with TRBD1 identical over 8 bases. Germline V gives CDR1 SGHRS, CDR2 YFSETQ. Trimming cost V 4 bases and J 1 base; bases outside gene matches: 3. The CDR3 contains 14 residues.

The CDR3 DNA sequence: TGCAGCGTTGATTGGATATTCGGGGAGGTCCAGCATTTT. Translated, it gives CSVDWIFGEVQHF. The chain recombines TRBV29-1 with TRBJ1-5; D gene uncertain. This CDR3 contains 13 residues. Germline assignment: CDR1 SQVTM and CDR2 ANQGSEA. Trimming pared 3 bases from V and 12 bases from J, leaving 18 bases between. Looking up the rest from reference TRBV29-1 and TRBJ1-5 gives the full variable domain: SAVISQKPSRDICQRGTSLTIQCQVDSQVTMMFWYRQQPGQSLTLIATANQGSEATYESGFVIDKFPISRPNLTFSTLTVSNMSPEDSSIYLCSVDWIFGEVQHFGDGTRLSIL.

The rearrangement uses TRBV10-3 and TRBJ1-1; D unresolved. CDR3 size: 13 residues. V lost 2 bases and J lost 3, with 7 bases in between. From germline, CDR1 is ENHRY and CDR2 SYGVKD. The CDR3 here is CAISEDLYTEAFF. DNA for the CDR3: TGTGCCATCAGTGAGGACTTATACACTGAAGCTTTCTTT.

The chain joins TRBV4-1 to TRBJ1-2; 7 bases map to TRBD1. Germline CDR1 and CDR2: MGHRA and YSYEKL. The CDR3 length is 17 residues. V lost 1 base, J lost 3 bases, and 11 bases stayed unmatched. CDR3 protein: CASSQVEGQVDYYGYTF. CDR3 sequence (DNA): TGCGCCAGCAGCCAAGTTGAAGGACAGGTGGACTACTATGGCTACACCTTC.

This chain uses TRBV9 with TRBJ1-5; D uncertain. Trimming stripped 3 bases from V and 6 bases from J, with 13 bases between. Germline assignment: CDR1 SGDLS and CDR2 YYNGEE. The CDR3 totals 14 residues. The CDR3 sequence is CASSATGSGQPQHF. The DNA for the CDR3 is TGTGCCAGCAGCGCGACCGGGAGTGGTCAGCCCCAGCATTTT. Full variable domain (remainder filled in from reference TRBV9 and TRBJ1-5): DSGVTQTPKHLITATGQRVTLRCSPRSGDLSVYWYQQSLDQGLQFLIQYYNGEERAKGNILERFSAQQFPDLHSELNLSSLELGDSALYFCASSATGSGQPQHFGDGTRLSIL.

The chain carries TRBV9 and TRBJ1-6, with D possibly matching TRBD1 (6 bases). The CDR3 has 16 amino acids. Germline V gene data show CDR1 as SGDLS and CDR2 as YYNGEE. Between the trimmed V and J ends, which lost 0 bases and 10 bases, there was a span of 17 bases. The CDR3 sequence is CASSVEGTGIWSPLHF. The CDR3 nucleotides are TGTGCCAGCAGCGTAGAAGGTACAGGGATATGGTCACCCCTCCACTTT.

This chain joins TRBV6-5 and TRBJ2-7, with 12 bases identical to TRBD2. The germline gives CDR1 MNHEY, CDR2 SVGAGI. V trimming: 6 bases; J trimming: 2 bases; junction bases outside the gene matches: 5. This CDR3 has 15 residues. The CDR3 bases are TGTGCCAGCAGCCCCAGACTAGCGGGGGCCTACGAGCAGTACTTC. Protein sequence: CASSPRLAGAYEQYF.

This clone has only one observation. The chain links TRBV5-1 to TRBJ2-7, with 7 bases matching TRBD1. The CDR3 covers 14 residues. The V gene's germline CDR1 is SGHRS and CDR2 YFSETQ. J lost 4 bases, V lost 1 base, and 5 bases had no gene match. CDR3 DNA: TGCGCCAGCAGCTTGTCGGGACAGACTTACGAGCAGTACTTC. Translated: CASSLSGQTYEQYF.

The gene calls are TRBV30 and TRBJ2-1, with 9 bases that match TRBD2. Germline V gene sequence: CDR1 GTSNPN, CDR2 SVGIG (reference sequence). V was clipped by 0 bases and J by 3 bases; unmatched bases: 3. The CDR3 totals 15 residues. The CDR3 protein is CAWSVERGDYNEQFF. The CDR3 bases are TGTGCCTGGAGTGTAGAGCGGGGGGACTACAATGAGCAGTTCTTC.

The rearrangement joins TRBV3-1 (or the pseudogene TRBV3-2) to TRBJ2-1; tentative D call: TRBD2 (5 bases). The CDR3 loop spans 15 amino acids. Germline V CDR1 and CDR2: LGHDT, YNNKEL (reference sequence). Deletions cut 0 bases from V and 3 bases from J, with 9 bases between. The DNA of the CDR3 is TGTGCCAGCAGCCAAGAGGTAGACTACTACAATGAGCAGTTCTTC. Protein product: CASSQEVDYYNEQFF.

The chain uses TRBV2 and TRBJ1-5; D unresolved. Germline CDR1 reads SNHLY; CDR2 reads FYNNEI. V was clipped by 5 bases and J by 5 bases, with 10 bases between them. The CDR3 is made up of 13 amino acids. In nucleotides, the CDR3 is TGTGCCAGCAGTTTGCTAGGAGATCAGCCCCAGCATTTT. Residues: CASSLLGDQPQHF.

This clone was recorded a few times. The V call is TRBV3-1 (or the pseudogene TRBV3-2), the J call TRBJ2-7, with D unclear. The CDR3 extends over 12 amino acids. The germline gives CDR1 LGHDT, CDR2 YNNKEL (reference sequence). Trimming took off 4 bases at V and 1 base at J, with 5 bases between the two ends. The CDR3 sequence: CASSLRSYEQYF. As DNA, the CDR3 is TGTGCCAGCAGCCTCAGATCCTACGAGCAGTACTTC.

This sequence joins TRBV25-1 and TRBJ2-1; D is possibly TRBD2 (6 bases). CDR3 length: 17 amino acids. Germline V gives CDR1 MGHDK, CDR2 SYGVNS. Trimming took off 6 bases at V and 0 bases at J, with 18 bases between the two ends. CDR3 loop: CASRDGRGHISYNEQFF. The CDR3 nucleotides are TGTGCCAGCAGAGACGGGCGGGGCCATATCTCCTACAATGAGCAGTTCTTC.

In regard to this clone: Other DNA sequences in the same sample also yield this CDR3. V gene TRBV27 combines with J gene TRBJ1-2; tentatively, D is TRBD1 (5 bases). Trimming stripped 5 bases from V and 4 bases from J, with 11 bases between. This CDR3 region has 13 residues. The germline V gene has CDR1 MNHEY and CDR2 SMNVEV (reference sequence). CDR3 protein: CASSRGGPYGYTF. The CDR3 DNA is TGTGCCAGCAGTCGGGGGGGACCCTATGGCTACACCTTC.

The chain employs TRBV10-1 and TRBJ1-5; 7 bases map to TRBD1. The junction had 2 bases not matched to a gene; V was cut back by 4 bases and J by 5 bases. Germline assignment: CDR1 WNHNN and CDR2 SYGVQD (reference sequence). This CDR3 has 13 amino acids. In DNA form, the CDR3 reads TGCGCCAGCAGTGCACAGGGGTATCAGCCCCAGCATTTT. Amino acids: CASSAQGYQPQHF.

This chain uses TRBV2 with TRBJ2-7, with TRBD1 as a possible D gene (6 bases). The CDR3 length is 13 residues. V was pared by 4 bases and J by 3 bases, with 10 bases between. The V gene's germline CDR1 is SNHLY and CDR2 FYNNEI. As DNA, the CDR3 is TGTGCCAGCAGTGCTGGACAGAGCTACGAGCAGTACTTC. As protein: CASSAGQSYEQYF.

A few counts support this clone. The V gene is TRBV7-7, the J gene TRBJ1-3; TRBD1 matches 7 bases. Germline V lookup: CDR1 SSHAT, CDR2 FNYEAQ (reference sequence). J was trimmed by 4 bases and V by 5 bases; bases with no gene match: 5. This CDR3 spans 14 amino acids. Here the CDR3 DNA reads TGTGCCAGCAGCCCCGGGACAGCGGGAAACACCATATATTTT. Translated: CASSPGTAGNTIYF.

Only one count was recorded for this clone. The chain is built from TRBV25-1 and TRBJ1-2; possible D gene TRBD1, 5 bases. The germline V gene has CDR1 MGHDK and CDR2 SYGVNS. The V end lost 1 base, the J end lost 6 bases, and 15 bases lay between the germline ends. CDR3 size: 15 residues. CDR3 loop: CASSEWGVAKDGYTF. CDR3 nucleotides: TGTGCCAGCAGTGAATGGGGGGTGGCAAAAGATGGCTACACCTTC.

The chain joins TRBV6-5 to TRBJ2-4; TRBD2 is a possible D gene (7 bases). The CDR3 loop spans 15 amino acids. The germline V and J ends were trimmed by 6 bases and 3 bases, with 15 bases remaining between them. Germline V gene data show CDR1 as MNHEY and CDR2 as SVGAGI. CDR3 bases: TGTGCCAGCAGCGGGGGGCTGAGAGACAAAAACATTCAGTACTTC. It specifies CASSGGLRDKNIQYF.